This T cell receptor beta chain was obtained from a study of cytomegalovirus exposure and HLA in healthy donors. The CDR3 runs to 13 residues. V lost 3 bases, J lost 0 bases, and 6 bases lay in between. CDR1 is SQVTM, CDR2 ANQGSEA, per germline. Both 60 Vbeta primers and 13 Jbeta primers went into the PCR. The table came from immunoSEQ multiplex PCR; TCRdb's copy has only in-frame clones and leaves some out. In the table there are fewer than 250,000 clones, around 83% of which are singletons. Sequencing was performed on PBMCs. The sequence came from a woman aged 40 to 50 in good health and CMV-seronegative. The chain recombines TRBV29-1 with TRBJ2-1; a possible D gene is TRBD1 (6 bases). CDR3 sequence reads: CSVDRGSYNEQFF. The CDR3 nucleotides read TGCAGCGTTGACAGGGGCTCCTACAATGAGCAGTTCTTC.